These T cell receptor beta chains were read from a single sample in a study of beta chain features in type 1 diabetes. TCRdb's copy holds only in-frame clones and misses some; the assay was immunoSEQ multiplex PCR. Here the sample spans hundreds of thousands of clones, roughly 31% being singletons. The sample comprised naive CD4+ T cells from blood. The receptors were sampled from a man aged 18 to 35 in good health. Both conserved end residues are part of each CDR3. The D gene is left open where the match is weak. A clone size is listed for some rows: how often the clone was seen (once, few, many), or a class if it is expanded.

j_call: TRBJ2-7; v_call: TRBV5-4; clone_size: .; d_call: TRBD2; cdr3_nt: TGTGCCAGCAGCCCCGGGACTAGCGGTCTGCGCCAGTACTTC; cdr3_aa: CASSPGTSGLRQYF
j_call: TRBJ2-3; v_call: TRBV9; clone_size: .; d_call: TRBD2; cdr3_nt: TGTGCCAGCAGCGTACTAGCGGGAGGGCCAGATACGCAGTATTTT; cdr3_aa: CASSVLAGGPDTQYF
j_call: TRBJ1-2; v_call: TRBV28; clone_size: few; d_call: .; cdr3_nt: TGTGCCAGCGGGACATTCTATGGCTACACCTTC; cdr3_aa: CASGTFYGYTF
j_call: TRBJ1-5; v_call: TRBV10-3; clone_size: .; d_call: .; cdr3_nt: TGTGCCATCAGTGAGTTTGGGGCTCAGCCCCAGCATTTT; cdr3_aa: CAISEFGAQPQHF
j_call: TRBJ2-7; v_call: TRBV14; clone_size: .; d_call: TRBD2; cdr3_nt: TGTGCCAGCAGCCATCGAGCGGGAAGAGGCGAGCAGTACTTC; cdr3_aa: CASSHRAGRGEQYF
j_call: TRBJ1-5; v_call: TRBV7-2; clone_size: few; d_call: TRBD1; cdr3_nt: TGTGCCAGCAGCATAGACAGGGCTGGCAATCAGCCCCAGCATTTT; cdr3_aa: CASSIDRAGNQPQHF
j_call: TRBJ2-5; v_call: TRBV7-3; clone_size: few; d_call: TRBD2; cdr3_nt: TGTGCCAGCAGCTTAAGCGGGAGGACAGAGACCCAGTACTTC; cdr3_aa: CASSLSGRTETQYF
j_call: TRBJ2-1; v_call: TRBV7-9; clone_size: few; d_call: .; cdr3_nt: TGTGCCAGCAGCTTAGGAGCCGTGGGGGCCAGTGAGCAGTTCTTC; cdr3_aa: CASSLGAVGASEQFF
j_call: TRBJ1-4; v_call: TRBV9; clone_size: few; d_call: .; cdr3_nt: TGTGCCAGCAGCGCCCAGGGGACCAATGAAAAACTGTTTTTT; cdr3_aa: CASSAQGTNEKLFF
j_call: TRBJ2-2; v_call: TRBV30; clone_size: .; d_call: .; cdr3_nt: TGTGCCTGGAGTCTGACGTCCTCTCAGGGCGGGGAGCTGTTTTTT; cdr3_aa: CAWSLTSSQGGELFF
j_call: TRBJ2-1; v_call: TRBV15; clone_size: .; d_call: TRBD2; cdr3_nt: TGTGCCACCAGCAGAGAACTAGCGGGAGTAGCCAATGAGCAGTTCTTC; cdr3_aa: CATSRELAGVANEQFF
j_call: TRBJ1-1; v_call: TRBV28; clone_size: few; d_call: .; cdr3_nt: TGTGCCAGCAGTTTACCACAGAGTGGGGTCACTGAAGCTTTCTTT; cdr3_aa: CASSLPQSGVTEAFF
j_call: TRBJ2-7; v_call: TRBV29-1; clone_size: few; d_call: TRBD2; cdr3_nt: TGCAGCGTCCTTAGGACTAGCTACGAGCAGTACTTC; cdr3_aa: CSVLRTSYEQYF
j_call: TRBJ2-1; v_call: TRBV6-6; clone_size: .; d_call: .; cdr3_nt: TGTGCCAGCAGCAACGGGGCGGACCTCTCCTACAATGAGCAGTTCTTC; cdr3_aa: CASSNGADLSYNEQFF
j_call: TRBJ2-5; v_call: TRBV7-9; clone_size: .; d_call: .; cdr3_nt: TGTGCCAGCAGCCAAATTCGGCGGGCGGATCAAGAGACCCAGTACTTC; cdr3_aa: CASSQIRRADQETQYF
j_call: TRBJ1-1; v_call: TRBV30; clone_size: few; d_call: .; cdr3_nt: TGTGCCTGGAGAGACACAGCTGAAGCTTTCTTT; cdr3_aa: CAWRDTAEAFF
j_call: TRBJ2-2; v_call: TRBV5-1; clone_size: few; d_call: TRBD2; cdr3_nt: TGCGCCAGCGTCCCTGCGGGAGCCCCCGGGGAGCTGTTTTTT; cdr3_aa: CASVPAGAPGELFF
j_call: TRBJ2-5; v_call: TRBV7-9; clone_size: .; d_call: TRBD1; cdr3_nt: TGTGCCAGCAGCTTAGGACAGGGTGTGGAGACCCAGTACTTC; cdr3_aa: CASSLGQGVETQYF
j_call: TRBJ2-7; v_call: TRBV10-3; clone_size: few; d_call: .; cdr3_nt: TGTGCCATCAGTGGTAATATGGGCGAGCAGTACTTC; cdr3_aa: CAISGNMGEQYF
j_call: TRBJ2-6; v_call: TRBV30; clone_size: .; d_call: .; cdr3_nt: TGTGCCTGGAGTGGTCGGGTGACACCGGGACGGGACTCTGGGGCCAACGTCCTGACTTTC; cdr3_aa: CAWSGRVTPGRDSGANVLTF
j_call: TRBJ2-7; v_call: TRBV10-3; clone_size: .; d_call: .; cdr3_nt: TGTGCCATCAGTGTCGAGACTGTCTACGAGCAGTACTTC; cdr3_aa: CAISVETVYEQYF
j_call: TRBJ2-7; v_call: TRBV10-3; clone_size: .; d_call: .; cdr3_nt: TGTGCCTCGAAGCAGGGGTCTACCTACGAGCAGTACTTC; cdr3_aa: CASKQGSTYEQYF
j_call: TRBJ2-3; v_call: TRBV9; clone_size: .; d_call: .; cdr3_nt: TGTGCCAGCAGCGTAGATGCGCCTAGCACAGATACGCAGTATTTT; cdr3_aa: CASSVDAPSTDTQYF
j_call: TRBJ2-7; v_call: TRBV25-1; clone_size: .; d_call: TRBD2; cdr3_nt: TGTGCCAGCAGTGATGGTGTAGCGGGAGGGTACGAGCAGTACTTC; cdr3_aa: CASSDGVAGGYEQYF
j_call: TRBJ1-1; v_call: TRBV29-1; clone_size: .; d_call: .; cdr3_nt: TGCAGCGGACTCCCCCAGGCAAACACTGAAGCTTTCTTT; cdr3_aa: CSGLPQANTEAFF
j_call: TRBJ2-7; v_call: TRBV7-2; clone_size: few; d_call: TRBD2; cdr3_nt: TGTGCCAGCAGCTTAGCGCGCGGGAGCGTCAACGAGCAGTACTTC; cdr3_aa: CASSLARGSVNEQYF
j_call: TRBJ2-3; v_call: TRBV30; clone_size: few; d_call: .; cdr3_nt: TGTGCCTGGAGTGCCGATTCTGTTAGCGCAGGCACAGATACGCAGTATTTT; cdr3_aa: CAWSADSVSAGTDTQYF
j_call: TRBJ2-3; v_call: TRBV7-2; clone_size: .; d_call: .; cdr3_nt: TGTGCCAGCAGCTTAGAGAACACAGATACGCAGTATTTT; cdr3_aa: CASSLENTDTQYF
j_call: TRBJ2-3; v_call: TRBV10-3; clone_size: few; d_call: .; cdr3_nt: TGTGCCATCAGTGTGGGCAGGGACACAGATACGCAGTATTTT; cdr3_aa: CAISVGRDTDTQYF
j_call: TRBJ2-3; v_call: TRBV5-4; clone_size: .; d_call: .; cdr3_nt: TGTGCCAGCAGCCCGGGGAGGTCTCAAGCGGATACGCAGTATTTT; cdr3_aa: CASSPGRSQADTQYF
j_call: TRBJ2-5; v_call: TRBV18; clone_size: few; d_call: .; cdr3_nt: TGTGCCAGCTCGCCCGGACTCCAAGAGACCCAGTACTTC; cdr3_aa: CASSPGLQETQYF
j_call: TRBJ2-7; v_call: TRBV14; clone_size: .; d_call: .; cdr3_nt: TGTGCCAGCAGCCAGACGAAGGGCCCCATCCACGAGCAGTACTTC; cdr3_aa: CASSQTKGPIHEQYF
j_call: TRBJ1-4; v_call: TRBV30; clone_size: .; d_call: .; cdr3_nt: TGTGCCTGGAGTGGGCAGGGACGTAATGAAAAACTGTTTTTT; cdr3_aa: CAWSGQGRNEKLFF
j_call: TRBJ2-7; v_call: TRBV7-9; clone_size: .; d_call: .; cdr3_nt: TGTGCCAGCAGCTCGAGGGACCGCTACGAGCAGTACTTC; cdr3_aa: CASSSRDRYEQYF
j_call: TRBJ2-5; v_call: TRBV23-1; clone_size: .; d_call: TRBD2; cdr3_nt: TGCGCCAGCAGTCGCCGATCGACTAGCGGGAGGGATAGGGAGACCCAGTACTTC; cdr3_aa: CASSRRSTSGRDRETQYF
j_call: TRBJ2-3; v_call: TRBV5-4; clone_size: .; d_call: .; cdr3_nt: TGTGCCAGCTGGTTCGGGGGTACGCAGTATTTT; cdr3_aa: CASWFGGTQYF
j_call: TRBJ2-1; v_call: TRBV4-2; clone_size: few; d_call: TRBD2; cdr3_nt: TGTGCCAGCAGCCATGAACTAGCGGGAGGGGGGAATGAGCAGTTCTTC; cdr3_aa: CASSHELAGGGNEQFF
j_call: TRBJ2-1; v_call: TRBV20-1; clone_size: few; d_call: .; cdr3_nt: TGCAGTGCCACAGGGCCAAATGAGCAGTTCTTC; cdr3_aa: CSATGPNEQFF
j_call: TRBJ1-4; v_call: TRBV30; clone_size: .; d_call: .; cdr3_nt: TGTGCCTGGAGTGTGGGTGGTGGAAAACTGTTTTTT; cdr3_aa: CAWSVGGGKLFF
j_call: TRBJ2-1; v_call: TRBV28; clone_size: .; d_call: TRBD2; cdr3_nt: TGTGCCAGCAGCCCTCTAGCGGGATACCGTGAGCAGTTCTTC; cdr3_aa: CASSPLAGYREQFF
j_call: TRBJ2-3; v_call: TRBV30; clone_size: few; d_call: .; cdr3_nt: TGTGCCTGGAGTCAAACCGCTAGCACAGATACGCAGTATTTT; cdr3_aa: CAWSQTASTDTQYF
j_call: TRBJ2-5; v_call: TRBV5-1; clone_size: .; d_call: .; cdr3_nt: TGCGCCAGCACCACGGGACCACCCGCGGAGACCCAGTACTTC; cdr3_aa: CASTTGPPAETQYF
j_call: TRBJ2-2; v_call: TRBV30; clone_size: few; d_call: .; cdr3_nt: TGTGCCTGGACCCCCCGGACGGGGATGGGGGAGCTGTTTTTT; cdr3_aa: CAWTPRTGMGELFF
j_call: TRBJ2-1; v_call: TRBV5-1; clone_size: .; d_call: TRBD1; cdr3_nt: TGCGCCAGCAGCCTAACCGGGACAGCCTACAATGAGCAGTTCTTC; cdr3_aa: CASSLTGTAYNEQFF
j_call: TRBJ2-4; v_call: TRBV10-3; clone_size: .; d_call: .; cdr3_nt: TGTGCCATCAGTGAGTTCGGGCCAGCCAAAAACATTCAGTACTTC; cdr3_aa: CAISEFGPAKNIQYF
j_call: TRBJ2-1; v_call: TRBV9; clone_size: .; d_call: TRBD2; cdr3_nt: TGTGCCAGCAGCGTACTAGCGGGAGGGAATGAGCAGTTCTTC; cdr3_aa: CASSVLAGGNEQFF
j_call: TRBJ2-7; v_call: TRBV30; clone_size: .; d_call: .; cdr3_nt: TGTGCCTGGAGTGGGTTAAGACAGACGTACAACGAGCAGTACTTC; cdr3_aa: CAWSGLRQTYNEQYF
j_call: TRBJ2-3; v_call: TRBV25-1; clone_size: few; d_call: .; cdr3_nt: TGTGCCAGCAGTGAGGGGGCAGGGAAATCAGATACGCAGTATTTT; cdr3_aa: CASSEGAGKSDTQYF
j_call: TRBJ2-4; v_call: TRBV2; clone_size: .; d_call: .; cdr3_nt: TGTGCCAGCCTGCCGGAGGTAGAGGACATTCAGTACTTC; cdr3_aa: CASLPEVEDIQYF
j_call: TRBJ2-7; v_call: TRBV30; clone_size: .; d_call: TRBD1; cdr3_nt: TGTGCCTGGAGTGCCGACAGGGGGTCCTACGAGCAGTACTTC; cdr3_aa: CAWSADRGSYEQYF
j_call: TRBJ2-7; v_call: TRBV27; clone_size: .; d_call: .; cdr3_nt: TGTGCCAGCAGTTTATCGACAGGTGGGCCCTACGAGCAGTACTTC; cdr3_aa: CASSLSTGGPYEQYF